One and the same sample provided the 26 T cell receptor beta chains below, sequenced in a study of CD8 T cells in ankylosing spondylitis. Study-wide findings and caveats: A motif of 7 to 9 highly homologous TCR beta variants was seen as apparently characteristic of ankylosing spondylitis blood.

Antigens of these TCRs are unknown. One entry per CDR3 protein results from TCRdb running MiXCR on the 5' RACE reads. The sample lists about 90,000 distinct CDR3 sequences; about 8.3% were seen once. The sample taken for sequencing was blood, either unsorted or a sorted T cell fraction (not recorded which). Receptors were obtained from a male donor with ankylosing spondylitis.

This clonotype appeared many times. The chain uses TRBV30 and TRBJ1-1; 10 bases are shared with TRBD1. V shed 1 base, J shed 3 bases, and the junction held 2 bases outside the gene matches. There are 14 residues in the CDR3. Germline-derived CDR1 and CDR2 are GTSNPN and SVGIG (reference sequence). The CDR3 DNA reads TGTGCCTGGAGTGCCGGACAGGGGGACACTGAAGCTTTCTTT. Translated, it gives CAWSAGQGDTEAFF. Together with reference TRBV30 and TRBJ1-1, the CDR3 gives the full variable domain: SQTIHQWPATLVQPVGSPLSLECTVEGTSNPNLYWYRQAAGRGLQLLFYSVGIGQISSEVPQNLSASRPQDRQFILSSKKLLLSDSGFYLCAWSAGQGDTEAFFGQGTRLTVV.

This clonotype was observed a few times. This rearrangement joins TRBV7-8 to TRBJ2-3; D is unresolved. The CDR3 runs to 14 residues. V dropped 1 base and J dropped 4 bases, with 9 bases sitting between them. CDR1 and CDR2 (germline): SGHVS, FQNEAQ. CDR3 sequence reads: CASSLGRHADTQYF. CDR3 coding DNA: TGTGCCAGCAGCTTAGGCCGTCACGCAGATACGCAGTATTTT.

This clonotype came up many times. The gene calls are TRBV5-1 and TRBJ1-3; unclear D gene. This CDR3 comprises 14 residues. The ends were cut back, 6 bases at V and 0 bases at J, with 10 bases in the middle. Per germline, CDR1 SGHRS and CDR2 YFSETQ. CDR3 sequence: CASKEDLSGNTIYF. In DNA, the CDR3 is TGCGCCAGCAAAGAGGACCTCTCTGGAAACACCATATATTTT.

This clonotype was detected ten times or more. The chain uses TRBV9 and TRBJ2-1; perhaps TRBD1 as D (6 bases). Germline V gene data show CDR1 as SGDLS and CDR2 as YYNGEE. V shed 3 bases and J shed 9 bases, with 10 bases lying between them. The CDR3 has 12 residues. CDR3 DNA sequence: TGTGCCAGCAGCGACAAACAGGGTGAGCAGTTCTTC. Its protein is CASSDKQGEQFF.

This clonotype was seen at least ten times. The chain has TRBV11-2 and TRBJ2-1; D is ambiguous. CDR1 SGHAT and CDR2 FQNNGV come from the germline V gene. Trimming took off 5 bases at V and 2 bases at J, with 7 bases between the two ends. This CDR3 is built from 13 residues. The CDR3 sequence: CASSPPPYNEQFF. The CDR3 DNA follows: TGTGCCAGCAGCCCCCCGCCCTACAATGAGCAGTTCTTC.

This clonotype was observed at least ten times. The rearrangement joins TRBV20-1 to TRBJ1-5, with D possibly matching TRBD1 (5 bases). The CDR3 covers 17 residues. Trimming shortened V by 1 base and J by 2 bases, and 18 bases separated the two germline ends. CDR1 DFQATT and CDR2 SNEGSKA come from the germline V gene (reference sequence). The CDR3 sequence: CSARAGPLFSRNQPQHF. The DNA for the CDR3 is TGCAGTGCTAGAGCGGGGCCGCTATTTTCCCGCAATCAGCCCCAGCATTTT.

V is TRBV2 and J is TRBJ1-1; 8 bases are a match to TRBD1. The CDR3 sequence is 13 residues long. Trimming took 7 bases from V and 1 from J; bases not matched to a gene: 2. CDR1 is SNHLY, CDR2 FYNNEI, per germline. The CDR3 DNA is TGTGCCAGCATCGGACAGGGGAACACTGAAGCTTTCTTT. This sequence encodes CASIGQGNTEAFF.

The chain is built from TRBV29-1 and TRBJ2-7; a weak D match, TRBD1 (6 bases). V dropped 7 bases and J dropped 4 bases, with 26 bases sitting between them. This CDR3 is 16 amino acids long. The germline CDR1 and CDR2 sequences are SQVTM and ANQGSEA. The CDR3 region is CSGRDKVGLGVYEQYF. CDR3 nucleotides: TGCAGCGGCCGGGACAAGGTTGGTTTGGGGGTTTACGAGCAGTACTTC.

This clonotype was detected a few times. The V and J genes are TRBV15 and TRBJ1-4; D is undetermined. This CDR3 is built from 19 residues. Germline values: CDR1 LNHNV, CDR2 YYDKDF (reference sequence). The V and J ends lost 1 base and 1 base respectively, with 19 bases between them. The CDR3 is CATSRVESPVRLTNEKLFF. The DNA for the CDR3 is TGTGCCACCAGCAGAGTAGAATCGCCGGTCAGATTAACTAATGAAAAACTGTTTTTT.

The J gene is TRBJ2-3, the V gene TRBV7-9, with 7 bases that match TRBD1. The CDR3 has 17 residues. With 5 bases clipped from V and 0 bases from J, the junction kept 11 bases outside the gene matches. Looked up from germline, CDR1 is SEHNR and CDR2 is FQNEAQ (reference sequence). CDR3 nucleotides: TGTGCCAGCAGCCCCAAGGGGACAGCTTCAAGCACAGATACGCAGTATTTT. Residues: CASSPKGTASSTDTQYF.

There are a few counts of this clonotype. The J gene is TRBJ2-5, the V gene TRBV7-9; unclear D gene. V was trimmed by 2 bases and J by 4 bases, leaving 5 bases between them. The CDR3 is made up of 12 amino acids. In germline, CDR1 is SEHNR, CDR2 FQNEAQ (reference sequence). The CDR3 nucleotides are TGTGCCAGCAGCTTATGGTCAGAGACCCAGTACTTC. Amino acids: CASSLWSETQYF.

At least ten counts were recorded for this clonotype. The gene calls are TRBV11-3 and TRBJ2-1; D gene uncertain. CDR3 length: 13 residues. V lost 5 bases and J 7 bases, leaving 12 bases between the germline ends. CDR1 SGHNT and CDR2 YENEEA come from the germline V gene. The CDR3 nucleotides are TGTGCCAGCAGCCCCCCCCCGTTTAATGAGCAGTTCTTC. It codes for CASSPPPFNEQFF.

This clonotype was observed a handful of times. CDR3 sequence: CSASDGQTYEQYF. The CDR3, as DNA: TGCAGTGCCTCGGACGGACAAACCTACGAGCAGTACTTC. J is TRBJ2-7 and V is TRBV20-1, with D possibly matching TRBD1 (5 bases). This CDR3 spans 13 amino acids. Germline-derived CDR1 and CDR2 are DFQATT and SNEGSKA (reference sequence). V lost 6 bases and J 2 bases, leaving 14 bases between the germline ends.

This clonotype was counted at least ten times. This CDR3 reads CASSSSGLNRNEQFF. CDR3 nucleotide sequence: TGTGCCAGCAGCTCTTCCGGGCTAAATAGGAATGAGCAGTTCTTC. The rearrangement joins TRBV7-9 to TRBJ2-1; D not resolved. Looked up from germline, CDR1 is SEHNR and CDR2 is FQNEAQ (reference sequence). CDR3 length: 15 residues. Trimming took off 4 bases at V and 7 bases at J, with 17 bases between the two ends. The full variable domain, with the rest looked up from reference TRBV7-9 and TRBJ2-1, is DTGVSQNPRHKITKRGQNVTFRCDPISEHNRLYWYRQTLGQGPEFLTYFQNEAQLEKSRLLSDRFSAERPKGSFSTLEIQRTEQGDSAMYLCASSSSGLNRNEQFFGPGTRLTVL.

Details on this clonotype: A junction end diverges from the germline sequence, so it may reflect a read error. The chain carries TRBV6-2 or TRBV6-3 and TRBJ2-1; a weak D match, TRBD2 (6 bases). The CDR3 consists of 14 residues. The germline V gene encodes CDR1 MNHEY and CDR2 SVGEGT. The DNA for the CDR3 is TGTGCCAGCTGTTACTCGGGAGCGGCCTATGAGCAGTTCTTC. Amino acid sequence: CASCYSGAAYEQFF.

This clonotype was picked up one time. The V call is TRBV30, the J call TRBJ1-2, with TRBD1 matching 7 bases. The CDR3 runs to 12 residues. Germline-derived CDR1 and CDR2 are GTSNPN and SVGIG (reference sequence). J lost 7 bases, V lost 2 bases, and 4 bases had no gene match. The CDR3 loop is CAWSLGGGGYTF. The CDR3 DNA follows: TGTGCCTGGAGTTTAGGGGGCGGTGGCTACACCTTC.

Ten or more counts support this clonotype. The chain has TRBV7-9 and TRBJ2-2, with 7 bases aligning to TRBD1. This CDR3 contains 13 residues. The germline CDR1 and CDR2 sequences are SEHNR and FQNEAQ (reference sequence). Losses at the gene ends were 11 bases for V and 3 bases for J; bases not matched to a gene: 6. CDR3 sequence reads: CADYDRDTGELFF. CDR3 DNA sequence: TGTGCCGACTACGACAGGGACACCGGGGAGCTGTTTTTT.

This clonotype was seen many times. This chain connects TRBV27 to TRBJ2-1; D might be TRBD1 (6 bases). This CDR3 region has 12 residues. The V gene lost 3 bases and the J gene lost 10 bases, with 10 bases spanning the gap. CDR1 is MNHEY, CDR2 SMNVEV, per germline (reference sequence). Here the CDR3 DNA reads TGTGCCAGCAGTTTCAGGGGATGGGAGCAGTTCTTC. Its translation is CASSFRGWEQFF.

In its sample, this clonotype was seen many times. The chain employs TRBV7-9 and TRBJ2-5; 11 positions agree with TRBD2. The CDR3 consists of 15 residues. Germline V gene lookup returns CDR1 SEHNR and CDR2 FQNEAQ (reference sequence). Trimming removed 6 bases from V and 3 bases from J; junction bases left unmatched: 6. The DNA of the CDR3 is TGTGCCAGCAGTGGGACTAGCGGCCAGGAAGAGACCCAGTACTTC. As protein: CASSGTSGQEETQYF.

This rearrangement joins TRBV12-5 to TRBJ2-1, with 8 bases matching TRBD1. The CDR3 runs 16 residues. The V gene's germline CDR1 is LGHNT and CDR2 FRNRAP. Trimming removed 1 base from V and 0 bases from J; junction bases left unmatched: 2. In DNA, the CDR3 is TGTGCTAGTGGTTTGGACACAGGGGGCTCCTACAATGAGCAGTTCTTC. Translating it yields CASGLDTGGSYNEQFF.

This clonotype was counted between two and nine times. The J gene is TRBJ2-1, the V gene TRBV11-2; D remains unclear. V was cut by 6 bases and J by 9 bases, with 15 bases left in between. The CDR3 length is 13 residues. Germline assignment: CDR1 SGHAT and CDR2 FQNNGV. In DNA form, the CDR3 reads TGTGCCAGCAGTACGACCCCAGGACCTGAGCAGTTCTTC. Its translation is CASSTTPGPEQFF.

This sequence joins TRBV27 and TRBJ1-1; 8 positions agree with TRBD1. The CDR3 consists of 14 residues. Per germline, CDR1 MNHEY and CDR2 SMNVEV (reference sequence). J lost 4 bases, V lost 6 bases, and 7 bases had no gene match. The CDR3 protein is CASRETGGRTEAFF. The CDR3 coding sequence is TGTGCCAGCAGAGAAACAGGGGGGCGCACTGAAGCTTTCTTT.

The chain joins TRBV3-1 to TRBJ2-7, with 12 bases lining up with TRBD1. Losses at the gene ends were 5 bases for V and 4 bases for J; bases not matched to a gene: 15. This CDR3 contains 18 residues. CDR1 and CDR2 from the germline V gene are LGHDT and YNNKEL (reference sequence). CDR3 nucleotide sequence: TGTGCCAGCAGCAAGGAGATCATTGGGACAGGGGGCGATTACGAGCAGTACTTC. As protein: CASSKEIIGTGGDYEQYF.

V gene TRBV20-1 combines with J gene TRBJ2-1, with TRBD2 matching 7 bases. Trimming removed 5 bases from V and 0 bases from J; junction bases left unmatched: 10. Per the germline V gene, CDR1 is DFQATT and CDR2 is SNEGSKA (reference sequence). The CDR3 spans 16 residues. CDR3 residues: CSARQLWEGSYNEQFF. The CDR3, as DNA: TGCAGTGCTCGCCAGTTGTGGGAGGGCTCCTACAATGAGCAGTTCTTC.

This clonotype occurred many times. V gene TRBV20-1 combines with J gene TRBJ2-2, with TRBD2 as a possible D gene (5 bases). CDR1 DFQATT and CDR2 SNEGSKA come from the germline V gene (reference sequence). The CDR3 sequence is 13 residues long. Trimming pared 5 bases from V and 1 base from J, leaving 8 bases between. The CDR3 loop reads CSARTENTGELFF. DNA for the CDR3: TGCAGTGCTCGGACTGAGAACACCGGGGAGCTGTTTTTT.

This clonotype came up a few times. The rearrangement links TRBV12-3 or TRBV12-4 to TRBJ2-7; TRBD2 might be the D (5 bases). The CDR3 extends over 12 amino acids. Trimming took 4 bases from V and 3 from J, leaving 7 bases between them. This CDR3 is CASSSDFYEQYV. Written as DNA, the CDR3 is TGTGCCAGCAGTTCGGACTTCTACGAGCAGTACGTC.